These 11 T cell receptor beta chains came from one sample sequenced in a study of technical replicates of blood from a handful of donors. TCRdb's table, derived via immunoSEQ multiplex PCR, lists solely in-frame clones and lacks some. The sample consists of tens of thousands of clones, 95% to 96% of them appearing once. Source material: T cells isolated from PBMCs. The receptors derive from a human donor in good health.

The rearrangement links TRBV6-5 to TRBJ1-1; 10 bases fit TRBD1. V lost 0 bases to trimming and J lost 4 bases; unmatched junction nucleotides: 2. Germline values: CDR1 MNHEY, CDR2 SVGAGI. The CDR3 is made up of 15 amino acids. CDR3 sequence reads: CASSYSDRGGTEAFF. CDR3 coding DNA: TGTGCCAGCAGTTACTCGGACAGGGGGGGCACTGAAGCTTTCTTT.

The gene calls are TRBV7-8 and TRBJ2-5; 7 nucleotides line up with TRBD1. Germline CDR1 SGHVS, CDR2 FQNEAQ. The CDR3 covers 15 residues. The trim removed 5 bases at V and 0 bases at J, leaving 6 bases unmatched. CDR3 in DNA: TGTGCCAGCAGCCCTGGGACAGTCCACCAAGAGACCCAGTACTTC. It specifies CASSPGTVHQETQYF.

The chain recombines TRBV2 with TRBJ2-3; TRBD1 might be the D (6 bases). There are 13 residues in the CDR3. Germline V gene lookup returns CDR1 SNHLY and CDR2 FYNNEI. V shed 8 bases and J shed 3 bases, with 12 bases lying between them. For the CDR3, the DNA is TGTGCCAGCGGGGGCTCCGCAACAGATACGCAGTATTTT. This gives the protein CASGGSATDTQYF.

The chain uses TRBV19 and TRBJ2-3, with a possible D match to TRBD2 (5 bases). Trimming removed 8 bases at V and 5 bases at J, with 11 bases between. Germline V gene data show CDR1 as LNHDA and CDR2 as SQIVND (reference sequence). The CDR3 length is 12 residues. CDR3 region: CASRGRIDTQYF. For the CDR3, the DNA is TGTGCCAGTCGGGGTCGGATAGATACGCAGTATTTT. The variable domain in full, completed from reference TRBV19 and TRBJ2-3, reads DGGITQSPKYLFRKEGQNVTLSCEQNLNHDAMYWYRQDPGQGLRLIYYSQIVNDFQKGDIAEGYSVSREKKESFPLTVTSAQKNPTAFYLCASRGRIDTQYFGPGTRLTVL.

V and J are TRBV11-3 and TRBJ1-1; tentatively, D is TRBD1 (5 bases). The CDR3 totals 15 residues. The V gene's germline CDR1 is SGHNT and CDR2 YENEEA. The germline V and J ends were trimmed by 3 bases and 2 bases, with 13 bases remaining between them. Here the CDR3 reads CASSLEGPRNTEAFF. Written as DNA, the CDR3 is TGTGCCAGCAGCTTGGAGGGACCCAGAAACACTGAAGCTTTCTTT.

V and J are TRBV7-2 and TRBJ2-7, with D maybe TRBD1 (6 bases). The V gene lost 5 bases and the J gene lost 2 bases, with 16 bases spanning the gap. CDR3 length: 15 amino acids. Germline V lookup: CDR1 SGHTA, CDR2 FQGNSA. The CDR3 region is CASSPRTERAYEQYF. CDR3 in DNA: TGTGCCAGCAGCCCCCGGACAGAGAGAGCCTACGAGCAGTACTTC.

The V and J genes are TRBV4-1 and TRBJ2-1, with 10 bases lining up with TRBD2. J gave up 0 bases and V 1 base, and 6 bases lay outside the gene matches. Germline V gene lookup returns CDR1 MGHRA and CDR2 YSYEKL. The CDR3 spans 18 residues. CDR3 DNA: TGCGCCAGCAGCCAAGGGCTAGCGGGGGCACTCTCCTACAATGAGCAGTTCTTC. It translates to CASSQGLAGALSYNEQFF.

The chain uses TRBV10-2 and TRBJ1-2; 9 bases align to TRBD1. The germline V gene encodes CDR1 WSHSY and CDR2 SAAADI. The CDR3 length is 16 residues. V was pared by 3 bases and J by 4 bases, with 9 bases of the junction left unmatched. CDR3 nucleotides: TGCGCCAGCAGTGAAATGGCGGGACAGGGATCCTATGGCTACACCTTC. Residues: CASSEMAGQGSYGYTF.

This clone was detected only once. The CDR3 is CASSTRQGSGYTF. The CDR3 DNA sequence: TGCGCCAGCAGCACCCGACAGGGGAGCGGCTACACCTTC. V and J are TRBV5-1 and TRBJ1-2, with 8 bases lining up with TRBD1. Germline V gene lookup returns CDR1 SGHRS and CDR2 YFSETQ. The CDR3 runs to 13 residues. Germline trimming cut 4 bases from V and 8 bases from J; bases unmatched to any gene: 7. The complete variable domain, with remaining parts taken from reference TRBV5-1 and TRBJ1-2, reads KAGVTQTPRYLIKTRGQQVTLSCSPISGHRSVSWYQQTPGQGLQFLFEYFSETQRNKGNFPGRFSGRQFSNSRSEMNVSTLELGDSALYLCASSTRQGSGYTFGSGTRLTVV.

This chain joins TRBV5-6 and TRBJ2-5; 9 bases agree with TRBD1. The CDR3 is 15 amino acids. V trimming: 0 bases; J trimming: 5 bases; junction bases outside the gene matches: 5. Germline V gene data show CDR1 as SGHDT and CDR2 as YYEEEE. Here the CDR3 reads CASSLDHRGLETQYF. DNA of the CDR3: TGTGCCAGCAGCTTGGACCACAGGGGGCTTGAGACCCAGTACTTC.

This CDR3 reads CASSGPPRQVFTRDTQYF. The DNA of the CDR3 is TGTGCCAGCAGTGGGCCCCCGAGACAGGTCTTCACAAGGGATACGCAGTATTTT. The V gene is TRBV25-1, the J gene TRBJ2-3; perhaps TRBD1 as D (6 bases). The CDR3 totals 18 residues. Trimming took 4 bases from V and 6 from J, leaving 26 bases between them. CDR1 is MGHDK, CDR2 SYGVNS, per germline.